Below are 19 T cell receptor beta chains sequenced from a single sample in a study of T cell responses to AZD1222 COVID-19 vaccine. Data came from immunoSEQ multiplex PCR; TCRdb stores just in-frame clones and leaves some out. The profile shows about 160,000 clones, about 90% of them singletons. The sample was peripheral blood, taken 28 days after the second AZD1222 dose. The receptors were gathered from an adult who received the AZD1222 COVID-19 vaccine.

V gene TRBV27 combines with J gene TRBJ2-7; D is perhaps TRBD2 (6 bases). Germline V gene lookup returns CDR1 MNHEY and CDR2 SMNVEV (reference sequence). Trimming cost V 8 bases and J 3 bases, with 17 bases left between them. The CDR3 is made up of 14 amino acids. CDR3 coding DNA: TGTGCCAGCTCACCCACGGGGGACCTCTACGAGCAGTACTTC. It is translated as CASSPTGDLYEQYF.

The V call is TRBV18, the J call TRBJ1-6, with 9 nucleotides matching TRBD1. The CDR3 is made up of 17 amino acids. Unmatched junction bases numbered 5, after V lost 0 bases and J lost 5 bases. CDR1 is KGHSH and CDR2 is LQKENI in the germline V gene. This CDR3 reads CASSPPDRGGNNSPLHF. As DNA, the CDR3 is TGTGCCAGCTCACCACCGGACAGGGGAGGAAATAATTCACCCCTCCACTTT.

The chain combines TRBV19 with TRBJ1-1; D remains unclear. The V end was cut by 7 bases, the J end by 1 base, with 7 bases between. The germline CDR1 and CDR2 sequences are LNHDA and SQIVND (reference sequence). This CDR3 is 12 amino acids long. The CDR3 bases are TGTGCCAGTATACGGCAGAACACTGAAGCTTTCTTT. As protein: CASIRQNTEAFF.

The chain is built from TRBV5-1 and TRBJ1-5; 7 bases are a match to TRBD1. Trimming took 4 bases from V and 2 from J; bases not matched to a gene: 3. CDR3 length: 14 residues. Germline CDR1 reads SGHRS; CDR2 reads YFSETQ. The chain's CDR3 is CASSSGQGNQPQHF. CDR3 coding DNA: TGCGCCAGCAGCAGCGGACAGGGCAATCAGCCCCAGCATTTT.

CDR3 in amino acids: CASRGIENTEAFF. CDR3 DNA: TGTGCCAGCAGGGGGATTGAGAACACTGAAGCTTTCTTT. This chain uses TRBV7-6 with TRBJ1-1; D gene uncertain. The CDR3 covers 13 residues. Between the trimmed V and J ends, which lost 6 bases and 1 base, there was a span of 9 bases. Germline CDR1 reads SGHVS; CDR2 reads FNYEAQ.

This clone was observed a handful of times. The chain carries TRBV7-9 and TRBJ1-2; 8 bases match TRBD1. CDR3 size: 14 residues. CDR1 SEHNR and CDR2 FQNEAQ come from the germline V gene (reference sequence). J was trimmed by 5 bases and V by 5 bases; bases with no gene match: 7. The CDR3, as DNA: TGTGCCAGCAGCCTCGGACAGGGCCCATATGGCTACACCTTC. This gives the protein CASSLGQGPYGYTF.

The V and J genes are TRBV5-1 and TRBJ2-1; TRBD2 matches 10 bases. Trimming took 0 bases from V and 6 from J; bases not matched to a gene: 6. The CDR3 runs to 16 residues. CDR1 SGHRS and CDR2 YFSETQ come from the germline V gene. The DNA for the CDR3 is TGCGCCAGCAGCTTGGGCTGGACTAGCGGAGCCAATGAGCAGTTCTTC. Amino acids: CASSLGWTSGANEQFF.

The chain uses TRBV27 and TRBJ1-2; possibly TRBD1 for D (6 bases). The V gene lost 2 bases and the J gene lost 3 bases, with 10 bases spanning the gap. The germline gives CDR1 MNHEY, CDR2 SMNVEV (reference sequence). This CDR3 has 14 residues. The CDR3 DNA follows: TGTGCCAGCAGTTTAGGGGGGCGCGACTATGGCTACACCTTC. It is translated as CASSLGGRDYGYTF.

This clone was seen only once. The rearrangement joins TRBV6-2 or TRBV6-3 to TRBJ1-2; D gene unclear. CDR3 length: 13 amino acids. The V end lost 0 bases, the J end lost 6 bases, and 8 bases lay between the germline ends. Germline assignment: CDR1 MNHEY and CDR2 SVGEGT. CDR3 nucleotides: TGTGCCAGCAGTTACTCAGGGAGGGATGGCTACACCTTC. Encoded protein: CASSYSGRDGYTF.

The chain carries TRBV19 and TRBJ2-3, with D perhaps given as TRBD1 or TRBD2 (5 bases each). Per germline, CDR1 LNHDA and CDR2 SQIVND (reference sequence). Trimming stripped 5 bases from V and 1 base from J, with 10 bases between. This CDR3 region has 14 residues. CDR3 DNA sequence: TGTGCCAGTAGTGTCCGAGGGGGCACAGATACGCAGTATTTT. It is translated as CASSVRGGTDTQYF.

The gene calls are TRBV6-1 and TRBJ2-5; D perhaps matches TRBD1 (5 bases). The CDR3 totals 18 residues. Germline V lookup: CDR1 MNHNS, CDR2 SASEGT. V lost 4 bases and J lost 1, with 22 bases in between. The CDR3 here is CASSVYRGGVGSQETQYF. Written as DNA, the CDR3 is TGTGCCAGCAGTGTCTATAGGGGTGGCGTGGGCTCCCAAGAGACCCAGTACTTC.

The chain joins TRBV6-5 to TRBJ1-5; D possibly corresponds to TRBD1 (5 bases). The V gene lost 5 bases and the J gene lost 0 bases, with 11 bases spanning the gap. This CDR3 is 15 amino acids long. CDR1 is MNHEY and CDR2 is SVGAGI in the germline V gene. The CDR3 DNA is TGTGCCAGCAGTCGGGACTTCTATAGCAATCAGCCCCAGCATTTT. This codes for CASSRDFYSNQPQHF.

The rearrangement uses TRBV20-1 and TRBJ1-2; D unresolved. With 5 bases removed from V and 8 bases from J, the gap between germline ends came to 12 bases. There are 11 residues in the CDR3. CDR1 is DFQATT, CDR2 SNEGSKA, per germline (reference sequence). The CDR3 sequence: CSARLPEGYTF. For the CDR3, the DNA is TGCAGTGCTCGATTGCCCGAGGGCTACACCTTC.

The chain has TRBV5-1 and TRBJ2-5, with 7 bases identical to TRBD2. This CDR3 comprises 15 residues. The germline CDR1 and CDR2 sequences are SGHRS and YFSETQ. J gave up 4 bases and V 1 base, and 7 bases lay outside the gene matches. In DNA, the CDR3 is TGCGCCAGCAGCTTGTCCCCTAGCGGCGGAGAGACCCAGTACTTC. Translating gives CASSLSPSGGETQYF.

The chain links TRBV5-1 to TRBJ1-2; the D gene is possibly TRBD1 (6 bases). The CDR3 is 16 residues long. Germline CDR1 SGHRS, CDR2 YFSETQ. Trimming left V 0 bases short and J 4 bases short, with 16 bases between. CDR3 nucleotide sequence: TGCGCCAGCAGCTTGGGGGGAAAACAGGGATCCTATGGCTACACCTTC. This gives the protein CASSLGGKQGSYGYTF.

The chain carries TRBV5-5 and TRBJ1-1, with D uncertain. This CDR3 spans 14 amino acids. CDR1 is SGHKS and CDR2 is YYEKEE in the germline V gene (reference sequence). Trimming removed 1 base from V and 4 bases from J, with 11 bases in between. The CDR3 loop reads CASSLWGLGTEAFF. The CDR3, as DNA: TGTGCCAGCAGCTTGTGGGGTCTCGGCACTGAAGCTTTCTTT.

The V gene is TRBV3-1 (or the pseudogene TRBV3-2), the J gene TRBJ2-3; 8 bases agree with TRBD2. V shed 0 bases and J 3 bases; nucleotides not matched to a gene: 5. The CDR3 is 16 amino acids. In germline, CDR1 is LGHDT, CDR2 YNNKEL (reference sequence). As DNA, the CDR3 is TGTGCCAGCAGCCAAGATCGGGGCGGGGGGACAGATACGCAGTATTTT. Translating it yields CASSQDRGGGTDTQYF.

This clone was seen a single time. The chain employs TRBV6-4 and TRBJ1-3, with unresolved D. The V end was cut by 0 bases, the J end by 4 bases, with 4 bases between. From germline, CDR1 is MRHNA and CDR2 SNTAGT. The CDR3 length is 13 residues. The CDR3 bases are TGTGCCAGCAGTGACTCCGACGGAAACACCATATATTTT. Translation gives CASSDSDGNTIYF.

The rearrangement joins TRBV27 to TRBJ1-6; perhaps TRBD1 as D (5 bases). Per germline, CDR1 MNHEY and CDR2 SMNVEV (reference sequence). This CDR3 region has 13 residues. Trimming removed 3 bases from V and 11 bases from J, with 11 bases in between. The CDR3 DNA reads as TGTGCCAGCAGTTTTGGGGGGGAGGCACCCCTCCACTTT. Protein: CASSFGGEAPLHF.